Described below is a single T cell receptor beta chain sequence and its context. Its antigen is as yet unknown. This specimen belongs to a study of shared clonotypes between healthy human individuals. Measured with immunoSEQ multiplex PCR; TCRdb has only the in-frame clones, and not every one. This table has over 1.5 million clones, around 98% appearing once. Study results and caveats: Sorted-subset sequencing was shown by rarefaction to be incomplete despite large depth. Shared across a few donors were about 4.8% of the naive CD4 clonotypes. Naive subsets tended to show greater estimated richness than memory subsets.

The CDR3 spans 16 residues. Trimming cost V 3 bases and J 7 bases; bases outside gene matches: 14. Germline V gene lookup returns CDR1 KGHSH and CDR2 LQKENI. Sequencing input: naive CD4+ T cells sorted from blood. Subset here: CD45RA+ positively selected. The chain carries TRBV18 and TRBJ2-7; 8 nucleotides match TRBD2. The source is a man aged 25-45 years in good health. The CDR3 region has the DNA TGTGCCAGCTCACCCCGGGCCACTAGCGGAAACTCGGAGCAGTACTTC. It codes for CASSPRATSGNSEQYF.